These 3 T cell receptor beta chains originate from one sample sequenced in a study of T-cell reconstitution after alpha-beta-depleted transplantation in children. For TCRbeta, the library was prepared with unique molecular identifiers. TCRdb re-called the PCR reads with MiXCR, one entry per CDR3 protein. The table includes around 500,000 distinct CDR3 sequences, approximately 12% detected once. Sequencing used PBMCs from the stem cell graft donor, obtained from the stem cell graft. The receptors stem from a human donor who donated a stem cell graft to a child with combined immunodeficiency.

This clonotype was found many times. The chain carries TRBV12-3 or TRBV12-4 and TRBJ2-2, with 12 bases matching TRBD1. V gave up 6 bases and J gave up 3 bases; unmatched junction bases: 5. This CDR3 contains 16 residues. CDR3 DNA sequence: TGTGCCAGCAGGGGGACAGGGGGCTTGGACACCGGGGAGCTGTTTTTT. It yields the protein CASRGTGGLDTGELFF.

This clonotype was recorded a few times. The chain carries TRBV13 and TRBJ2-5; 7 bases are a match to TRBD2. There are 16 residues in the CDR3. The V gene end was trimmed by 4 bases and the J gene end by 3 bases; junction bases not matched to a gene: 11. The germline CDR1 and CDR2 sequences are PRHDT and FYEKMQ (reference sequence). The CDR3 region is CASSSFTGTIKETQYF. CDR3 DNA: TGTGCCAGCAGCTCCTTTACCGGGACTATAAAAGAGACCCAGTACTTC.

This clonotype was seen only once. The gene calls are TRBV27 and TRBJ2-7; TRBD2 agrees at 8 bases. The junction had 7 bases not matched to a gene; V was cut back by 2 bases and J by 4 bases. CDR3 length equals 15 residues. Per germline, CDR1 MNHEY and CDR2 SMNVEV (reference sequence). Written as DNA, the CDR3 is TGTGCCAGCAGTTTACGGCCGGGAGGGGATTACGAGCAGTACTTC. Translated, it gives CASSLRPGGDYEQYF.